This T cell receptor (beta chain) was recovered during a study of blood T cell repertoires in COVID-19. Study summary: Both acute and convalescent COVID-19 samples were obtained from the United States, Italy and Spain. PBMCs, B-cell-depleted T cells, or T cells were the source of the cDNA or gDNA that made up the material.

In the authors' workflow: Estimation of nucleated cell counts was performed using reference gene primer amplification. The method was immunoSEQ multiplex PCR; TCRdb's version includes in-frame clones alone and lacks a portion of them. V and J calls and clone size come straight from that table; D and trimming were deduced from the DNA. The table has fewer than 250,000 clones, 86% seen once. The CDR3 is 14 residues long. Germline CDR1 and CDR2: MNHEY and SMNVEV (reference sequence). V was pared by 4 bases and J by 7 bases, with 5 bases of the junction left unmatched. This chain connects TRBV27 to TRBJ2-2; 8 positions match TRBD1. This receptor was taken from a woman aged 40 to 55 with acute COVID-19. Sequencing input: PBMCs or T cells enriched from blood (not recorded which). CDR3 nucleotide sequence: TGTGCCAGCAGTTCGCGGACAGGGAACGGGGAGCTGTTTTTT. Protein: CASSSRTGNGELFF.